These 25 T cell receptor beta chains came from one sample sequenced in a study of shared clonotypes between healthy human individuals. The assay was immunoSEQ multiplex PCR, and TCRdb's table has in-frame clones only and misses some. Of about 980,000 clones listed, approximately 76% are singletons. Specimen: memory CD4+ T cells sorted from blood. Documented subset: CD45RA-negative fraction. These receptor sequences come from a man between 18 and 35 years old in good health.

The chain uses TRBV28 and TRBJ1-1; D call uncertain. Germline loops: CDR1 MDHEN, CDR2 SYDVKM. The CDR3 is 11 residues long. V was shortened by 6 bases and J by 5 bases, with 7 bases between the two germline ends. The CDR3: CASRKLTEAFF. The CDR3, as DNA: TGTGCCAGCAGGAAGTTAACTGAAGCTTTCTTT.

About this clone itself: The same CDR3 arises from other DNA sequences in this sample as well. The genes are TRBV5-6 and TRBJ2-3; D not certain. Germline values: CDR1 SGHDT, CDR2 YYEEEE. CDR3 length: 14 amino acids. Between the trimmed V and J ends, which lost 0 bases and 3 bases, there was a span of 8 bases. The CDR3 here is CASSLGRHTDTQYF. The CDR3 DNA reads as TGTGCCAGCAGCTTGGGGCGGCATACAGATACGCAGTATTTT.

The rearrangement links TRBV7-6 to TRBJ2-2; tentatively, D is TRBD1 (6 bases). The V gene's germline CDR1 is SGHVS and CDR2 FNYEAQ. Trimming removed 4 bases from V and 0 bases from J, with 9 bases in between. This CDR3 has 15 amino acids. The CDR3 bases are TGTGCCAGCAGCTCAGGGGTAGCGAACACCGGGGAGCTGTTTTTT. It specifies CASSSGVANTGELFF.

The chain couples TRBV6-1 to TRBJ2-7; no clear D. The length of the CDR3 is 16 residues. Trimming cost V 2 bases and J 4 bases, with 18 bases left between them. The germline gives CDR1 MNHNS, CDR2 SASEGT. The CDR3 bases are TGTGCCAGCAGTGAAAATCCGAACACCGACCTTTACGAGCAGTACTTC. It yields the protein CASSENPNTDLYEQYF.

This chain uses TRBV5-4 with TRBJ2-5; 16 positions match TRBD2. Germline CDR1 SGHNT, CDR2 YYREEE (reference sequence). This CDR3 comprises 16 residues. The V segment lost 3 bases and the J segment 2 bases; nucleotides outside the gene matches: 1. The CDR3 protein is CASSWGLAGGQETQYF. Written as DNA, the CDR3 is TGTGCCAGCAGCTGGGGACTAGCGGGAGGGCAAGAGACCCAGTACTTC.

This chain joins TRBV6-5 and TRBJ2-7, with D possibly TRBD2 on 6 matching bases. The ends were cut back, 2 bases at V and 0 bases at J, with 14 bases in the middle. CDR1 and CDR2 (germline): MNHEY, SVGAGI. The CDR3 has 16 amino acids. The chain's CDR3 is CASSYTPTSFSYEQYF. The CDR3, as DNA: TGTGCCAGCAGTTACACGCCGACTAGTTTCTCCTACGAGCAGTACTTC.

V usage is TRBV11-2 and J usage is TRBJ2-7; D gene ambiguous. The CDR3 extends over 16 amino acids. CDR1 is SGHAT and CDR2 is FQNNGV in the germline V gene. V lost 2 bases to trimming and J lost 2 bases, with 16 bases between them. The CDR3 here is CASSLRAGGRTYEQYF. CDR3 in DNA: TGTGCCAGCAGCTTACGGGCCGGTGGCCGAACCTACGAGCAGTACTTC.

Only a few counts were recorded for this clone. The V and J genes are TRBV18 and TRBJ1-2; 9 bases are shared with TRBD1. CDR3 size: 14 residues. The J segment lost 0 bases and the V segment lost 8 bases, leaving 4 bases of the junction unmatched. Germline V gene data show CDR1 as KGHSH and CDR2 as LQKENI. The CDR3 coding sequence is TGTGCCAGCACCAGGACAGGGGCTAACTATGGCTACACCTTC. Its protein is CASTRTGANYGYTF.

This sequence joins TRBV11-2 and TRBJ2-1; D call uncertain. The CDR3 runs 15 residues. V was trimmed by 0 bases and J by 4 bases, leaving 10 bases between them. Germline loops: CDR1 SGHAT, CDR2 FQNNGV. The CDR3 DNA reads TGTGCCAGCAGCTTAGACGGAATTTCGTACAATGAGCAGTTCTTC. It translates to CASSLDGISYNEQFF.

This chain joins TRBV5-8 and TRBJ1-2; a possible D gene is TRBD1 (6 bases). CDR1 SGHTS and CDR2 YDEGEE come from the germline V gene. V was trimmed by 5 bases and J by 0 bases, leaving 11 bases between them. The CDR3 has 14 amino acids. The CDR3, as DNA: TGTGCCAGCAGACACGGACAGTCTAACTATGGCTACACCTTC. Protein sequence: CASRHGQSNYGYTF.

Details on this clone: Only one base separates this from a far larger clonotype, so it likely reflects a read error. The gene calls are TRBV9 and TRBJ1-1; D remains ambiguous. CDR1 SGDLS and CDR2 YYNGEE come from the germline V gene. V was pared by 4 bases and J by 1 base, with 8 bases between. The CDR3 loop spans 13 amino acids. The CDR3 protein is CASSLDTNTEAFF. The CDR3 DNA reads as TGTGCCAGCAGCTTAGACACGAACACTGAAGCTTTCTTT.

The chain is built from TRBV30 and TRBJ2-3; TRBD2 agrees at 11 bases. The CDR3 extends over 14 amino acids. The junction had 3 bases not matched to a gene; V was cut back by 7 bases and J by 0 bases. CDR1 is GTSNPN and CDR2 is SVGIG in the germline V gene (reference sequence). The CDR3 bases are TGTGCCTACAGACTAGCGGGGAGCACAGATACGCAGTATTTT. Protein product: CAYRLAGSTDTQYF.

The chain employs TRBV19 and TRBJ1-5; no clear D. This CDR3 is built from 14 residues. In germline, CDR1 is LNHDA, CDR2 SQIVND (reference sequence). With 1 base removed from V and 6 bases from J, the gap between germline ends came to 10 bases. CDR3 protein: CASSIVYQAQPQHF. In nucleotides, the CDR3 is TGTGCCAGTAGTATAGTCTACCAGGCTCAGCCCCAGCATTTT.

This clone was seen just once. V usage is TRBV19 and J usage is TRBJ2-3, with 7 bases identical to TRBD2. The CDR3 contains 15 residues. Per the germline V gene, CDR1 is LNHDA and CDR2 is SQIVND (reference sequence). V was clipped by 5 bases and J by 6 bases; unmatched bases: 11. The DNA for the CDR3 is TGTGCCAGTAGTGTTAGCGGGCGGAAACGGGATACGCAGTATTTT. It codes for CASSVSGRKRDTQYF.

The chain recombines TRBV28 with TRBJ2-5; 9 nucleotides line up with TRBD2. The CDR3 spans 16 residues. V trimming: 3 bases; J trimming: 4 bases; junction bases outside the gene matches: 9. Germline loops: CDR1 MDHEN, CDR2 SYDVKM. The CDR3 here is CASSFAAGGGLETQYF. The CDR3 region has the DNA TGTGCCAGCAGTTTTGCGGCGGGGGGGGGTCTAGAGACCCAGTACTTC.

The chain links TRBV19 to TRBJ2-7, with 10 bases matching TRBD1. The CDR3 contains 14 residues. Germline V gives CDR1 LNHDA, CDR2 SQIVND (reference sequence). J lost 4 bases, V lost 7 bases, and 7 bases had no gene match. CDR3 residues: CASNPGQGKYEQYF. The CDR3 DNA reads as TGTGCCAGTAACCCGGGACAGGGGAAGTACGAGCAGTACTTC.

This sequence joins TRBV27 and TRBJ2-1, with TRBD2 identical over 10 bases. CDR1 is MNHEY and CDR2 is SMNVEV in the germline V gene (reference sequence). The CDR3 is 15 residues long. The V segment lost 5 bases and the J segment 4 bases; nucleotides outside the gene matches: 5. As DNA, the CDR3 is TGTGCCAGCAGTGTACTAGCGGGACAATACAATGAGCAGTTCTTC. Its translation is CASSVLAGQYNEQFF.

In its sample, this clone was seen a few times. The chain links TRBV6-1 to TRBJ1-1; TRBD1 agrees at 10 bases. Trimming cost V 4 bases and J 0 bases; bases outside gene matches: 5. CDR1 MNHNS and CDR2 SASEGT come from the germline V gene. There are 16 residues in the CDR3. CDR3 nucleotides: TGTGCCAGCAGTGCGACAGGGGGCTGGATGAACACTGAAGCTTTCTTT. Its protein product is CASSATGGWMNTEAFF.

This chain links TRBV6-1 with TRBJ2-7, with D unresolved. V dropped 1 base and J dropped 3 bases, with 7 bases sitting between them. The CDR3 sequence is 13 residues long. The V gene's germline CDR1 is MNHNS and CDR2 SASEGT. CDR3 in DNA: TGTGCCAGCAGTGAAGAACGGAACTACGAGCAGTACTTC. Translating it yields CASSEERNYEQYF.

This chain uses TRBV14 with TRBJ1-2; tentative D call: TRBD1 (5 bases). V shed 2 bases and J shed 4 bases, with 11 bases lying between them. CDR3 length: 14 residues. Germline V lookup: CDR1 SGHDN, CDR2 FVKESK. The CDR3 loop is CASSQRQGLYGYTF. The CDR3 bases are TGTGCCAGCAGCCAACGTCAGGGTCTCTATGGCTACACCTTC. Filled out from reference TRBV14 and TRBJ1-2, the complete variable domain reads EAGVTQFPSHSVIEKGQTVTLRCDPISGHDNLYWYRRVMGKEIKFLLHFVKESKQDESGMPNNRFLAERTGGTYSTLKVQPAELEDSGVYFCASSQRQGLYGYTFGSGTRLTVV.

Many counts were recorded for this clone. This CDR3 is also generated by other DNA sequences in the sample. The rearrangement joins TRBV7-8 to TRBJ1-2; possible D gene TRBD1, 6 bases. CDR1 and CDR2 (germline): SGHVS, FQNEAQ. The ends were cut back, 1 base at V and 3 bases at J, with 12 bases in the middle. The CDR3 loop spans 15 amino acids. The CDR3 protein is CASSLVTGGDYGYTF. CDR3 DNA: TGTGCCAGCAGCTTAGTGACAGGAGGGGACTATGGCTACACCTTC.

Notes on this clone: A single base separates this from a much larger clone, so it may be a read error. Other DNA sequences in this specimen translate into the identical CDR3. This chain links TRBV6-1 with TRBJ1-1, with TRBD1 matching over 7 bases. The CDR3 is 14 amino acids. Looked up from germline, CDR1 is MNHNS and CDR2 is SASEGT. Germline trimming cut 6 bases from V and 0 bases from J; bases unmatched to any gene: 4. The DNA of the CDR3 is TGTGCCAGCAGGACCGGGACAGTGAACACTGAAGCTTTCTTT. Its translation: CASRTGTVNTEAFF.

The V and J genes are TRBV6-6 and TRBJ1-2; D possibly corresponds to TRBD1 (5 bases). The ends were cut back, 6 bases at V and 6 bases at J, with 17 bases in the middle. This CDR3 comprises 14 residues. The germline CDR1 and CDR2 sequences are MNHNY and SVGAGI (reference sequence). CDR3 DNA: TGTGCCAGCAGGATTGTCGATGGGGCGGATGGCTACACCTTC. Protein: CASRIVDGADGYTF.

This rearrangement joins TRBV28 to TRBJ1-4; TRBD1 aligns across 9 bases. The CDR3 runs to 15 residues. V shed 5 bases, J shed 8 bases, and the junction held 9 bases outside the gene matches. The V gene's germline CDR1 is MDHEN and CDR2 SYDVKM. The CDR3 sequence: CASSKTGTGYEKLFF. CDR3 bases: TGTGCCAGCAGTAAAACCGGGACAGGGTACGAAAAACTGTTTTTT.

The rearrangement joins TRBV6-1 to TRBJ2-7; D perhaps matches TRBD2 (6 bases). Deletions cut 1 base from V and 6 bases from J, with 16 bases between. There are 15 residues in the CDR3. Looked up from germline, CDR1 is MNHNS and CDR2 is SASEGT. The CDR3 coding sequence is TGTGCCAGCAGTGAAGGTGTAGGGGAGGTTGGCGAGCAGTACTTC. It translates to CASSEGVGEVGEQYF.